This T cell receptor beta chain was identified in a study of T cells after yellow fever vaccination. Points from the study as a whole: Once the booster was given, most primary-vaccination clones reappeared, at about 96% for CD4 and 88% for CD8.

5'RACE template switching generated TCR cDNA, adding a universal primer site and UMIs. TCRdb fed the 5' RACE reads into MiXCR, producing one record per CDR3 protein. Among under 550,000 distinct CDR3 sequences listed, 21% were seen once. With regard to this clonotype: Its antigen is unidentified.

This CDR3 is 13 amino acids long. V was pared by 7 bases and J by 5 bases, with 6 bases of the junction left unmatched. V gene TRBV12-3 or TRBV12-4 combines with J gene TRBJ2-5; 8 bases map to TRBD2. The specimen was PBMCs, collected roughly 20 days after the first yellow fever vaccination. The TCR comes from a man between 18 and 35 years old who received the YFV17D yellow fever vaccine. The CDR3 sequence is CASMLAGSETQYF. CDR3 nucleotide sequence: TGTGCCAGCATGCTAGCGGGCAGTGAGACCCAGTACTTC.